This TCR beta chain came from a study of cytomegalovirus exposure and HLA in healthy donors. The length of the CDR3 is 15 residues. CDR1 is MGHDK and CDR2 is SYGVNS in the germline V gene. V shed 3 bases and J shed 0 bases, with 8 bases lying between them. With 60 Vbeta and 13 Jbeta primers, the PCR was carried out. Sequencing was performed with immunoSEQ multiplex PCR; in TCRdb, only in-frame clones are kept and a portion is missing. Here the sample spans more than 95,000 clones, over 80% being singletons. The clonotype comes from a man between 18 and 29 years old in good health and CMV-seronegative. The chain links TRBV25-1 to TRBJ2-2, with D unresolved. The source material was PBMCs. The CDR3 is CASSESVPNTGELFF. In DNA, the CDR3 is TGTGCCAGCAGTGAGAGTGTACCGAACACCGGGGAGCTGTTTTTT.